The 16 T cell receptor beta chains reported below all come from one sample, sequenced in a study of vaccination and CD4 T cells after COVID-19. The sample's treatment: approximately nine-day PBMC culture with coronavirus spike peptide pools or control peptides (ViraFEST assay). Cultured CD4+ T cells had their DNA profiled by the Oncomine TCR Beta short-read assay. TCRdb analysed the PCR reads with MiXCR anew, one entry per CDR3 protein. Here the sample spans about 20,000 distinct CDR3 sequences, 55% being singletons. No cognate antigen is known for these TCRs. Specimen: CD4+ T cells from blood, cultured in vitro. These receptors originate from a human donor who had recovered from COVID-19.

This clonotype was counted a few times. The CDR3 nucleotides read TGCGCCAGCAGCTTGGTTGACAGGGGGCACACCGGGGAGCTGTTTTTT. It codes for CASSLVDRGHTGELFF. The rearrangement uses TRBV5-1 and TRBJ2-2, with 10 positions matching TRBD1. V dropped 0 bases and J dropped 3; count of bases not matched to a gene: 2. CDR3 length equals 16 residues. CDR1 SGHRS and CDR2 YFSETQ come from the germline V gene.

This clonotype was recorded a few times. This sequence joins TRBV6-1 and TRBJ1-2; maybe TRBD1 (6 bases). The V gene lost 6 bases and the J gene lost 6 bases, with 17 bases spanning the gap. The germline V gene has CDR1 MNHNS and CDR2 SASEGT. This CDR3 region has 14 residues. This chain's CDR3 is CASSKGQLSHGYTF. The CDR3, as DNA: TGTGCCAGCAGCAAGGGACAACTCTCTCATGGCTACACCTTC.

This sequence joins TRBV30 and TRBJ1-2; D may be TRBD1 (5 bases). The CDR3 covers 12 residues. Germline lookup yields CDR1 GTSNPN and CDR2 SVGIG (reference sequence). The germline V and J ends were trimmed by 1 base and 12 bases, with 15 bases remaining between them. The DNA for the CDR3 is TGTGCCTGGAGTGCTGGGACGCCGAGGAACACCTTC. As protein: CAWSAGTPRNTF.

The CDR3 reads CASSEVGSGTSGRGGKETQYF. CDR3 nucleotides: TGTGCCAGCAGTGAAGTAGGGTCCGGGACTAGCGGGAGAGGGGGGAAAGAGACCCAGTACTTC. V usage is TRBV2 and J usage is TRBJ2-5; 14 bases match TRBD2. Germline V gives CDR1 SNHLY, CDR2 FYNNEI. The V gene end was trimmed by 1 base and the J gene end by 3 bases; junction bases not matched to a gene: 16. The CDR3 runs 21 residues.

This clonotype appeared a few times. V and J are TRBV11-3 and TRBJ1-1; D might be TRBD1 (6 bases). The CDR3 has 15 amino acids. The germline V and J ends were trimmed by 1 base and 0 bases, with 9 bases remaining between them. Germline values: CDR1 SGHNT, CDR2 YENEEA. CDR3 coding DNA: TGTGCCAGCAGCTTAGTTGGGGGCTTGAACACTGAAGCTTTCTTT. It codes for CASSLVGGLNTEAFF.

The rearrangement links TRBV10-1 to TRBJ2-7; tentatively, D is TRBD1 (5 bases). The CDR3 runs to 13 residues. In germline, CDR1 is WNHNN, CDR2 SYGVQD (reference sequence). Trimming left V 3 bases short and J 7 bases short, with 13 bases between. CDR3 coding DNA: TGCGCCAGCAGTGAAGGCAGGGATTCTGAGCAGTACTTC. Residues: CASSEGRDSEQYF.

This chain uses TRBV19 with TRBJ2-7; 10 nucleotides line up with TRBD2. Trimming at V came to 4 bases and at J to 3 bases, leaving 0 bases not matched to a gene. The CDR3 consists of 13 residues. CDR1 and CDR2 (germline): LNHDA, SQIVND (reference sequence). Here the CDR3 reads CASSTSGSYEQYF. CDR3 coding DNA: TGTGCCAGTAGTACTAGCGGGAGCTACGAGCAGTACTTC.

This clonotype was picked up a small number of times. The chain is built from TRBV27 and TRBJ2-2, with D perhaps matching TRBD1 or TRBD2 (6 bases each). Trimming removed 2 bases at V and 1 base at J, with 11 bases between. This CDR3 has 16 amino acids. Germline loops: CDR1 MNHEY, CDR2 SMNVEV (reference sequence). For the CDR3, the DNA is TGTGCCAGCAGTTTAAGGGGGGCACTGAACACCGGGGAGCTGTTTTTT. Amino acid sequence: CASSLRGALNTGELFF.

This sequence joins TRBV5-1 and TRBJ1-1; no clear D gene. CDR3 length: 13 residues. Germline loops: CDR1 SGHRS, CDR2 YFSETQ. V shed 0 bases and J shed 0 bases, with 3 bases lying between them. As DNA, the CDR3 is TGCGCCAGCAGCTTGGATGTGAACACTGAAGCTTTCTTT. It yields the protein CASSLDVNTEAFF.

V and J are TRBV5-1 and TRBJ1-1; 7 bases map to TRBD1. From germline, CDR1 is SGHRS and CDR2 YFSETQ. This CDR3 region has 12 residues. V shed 3 bases, J shed 5 bases, and the junction held 1 base outside the gene matches. As DNA, the CDR3 is TGCGCCAGCAGCTGGGGACAGACTGAAGCTTTCTTT. Its protein is CASSWGQTEAFF.

This clonotype was recorded only once. J is TRBJ1-5 and V is TRBV7-2; no clear D. Trimming shortened V by 3 bases and J by 3 bases, and 3 bases separated the two germline ends. Germline CDR1 reads SGHTA; CDR2 reads FQGNSA. This CDR3 contains 12 residues. The CDR3 sequence: CASSFYNQPQHF. The CDR3 DNA reads TGTGCCAGCAGCTTCTACAATCAGCCCCAGCATTTT.

This chain uses TRBV4-1 with TRBJ2-7; TRBD2 aligns across 11 bases. There are 16 residues in the CDR3. CDR1 is MGHRA, CDR2 YSYEKL, per germline. The junction had 3 bases not matched to a gene; V was cut back by 1 base and J by 1 base. In DNA form, the CDR3 reads TGCGCCAGCAGCCAAGCCTCTAGCGGGAGGTCCTACGAGCAGTACTTC. It is translated as CASSQASSGRSYEQYF.

This clonotype was found a few times. This chain uses TRBV7-2 with TRBJ1-3, with a tentative D call TRBD1 (6 bases). V lost 3 bases to trimming and J lost 0 bases, with 9 bases between them. This CDR3 has 15 amino acids. Germline V gives CDR1 SGHTA, CDR2 FQGNSA. The CDR3 DNA reads as TGTGCCAGCAGCTTCAGGGGCGTCTCTGGAAACACCATATATTTT. It translates to CASSFRGVSGNTIYF.

The rearrangement uses TRBV7-2 and TRBJ2-7; 7 bases are shared with TRBD1. J lost 0 bases, V lost 0 bases, and 5 bases had no gene match. Germline loops: CDR1 SGHTA, CDR2 FQGNSA. The CDR3 covers 16 residues. CDR3 sequence: CASSLAGTESSYEQYF. CDR3 DNA sequence: TGTGCCAGCAGCTTAGCAGGGACAGAGAGCTCCTACGAGCAGTACTTC. The full variable domain, with the rest looked up from reference TRBV7-2 and TRBJ2-7, is GAGVSQSPSNKVTEKGKDVELRCDPISGHTALYWYRQSLGQGLEFLIYFQGNSAPDKSGLPSDRFSAERTGGSVSTLTIQRTQQEDSAVYLCASSLAGTESSYEQYFGPGTRLTVT.

This sequence joins TRBV7-2 and TRBJ2-3, with 9 nucleotides matching TRBD2. This CDR3 region has 16 residues. CDR1 and CDR2 from the germline V gene are SGHTA and FQGNSA. V dropped 5 bases and J dropped 3; count of bases not matched to a gene: 9. The CDR3 nucleotides are TGTGCCAGCAGCCCAAGAACTAGCGGGTATACAGATACGCAGTATTTT. Encoded protein: CASSPRTSGYTDTQYF.

The chain has TRBV30 and TRBJ1-5; 8 bases map to TRBD1. The length of the CDR3 is 15 residues. V was pared by 2 bases and J by 6 bases, with 9 bases of the junction left unmatched. Germline V CDR1 and CDR2: GTSNPN, SVGIG (reference sequence). The CDR3 nucleotides read TGTGCCTGGAGTCGGACAGGGAAGATCAGTCAGCCCCAGCATTTT. Translated: CAWSRTGKISQPQHF.